These T cell receptor beta chains were read from a single sample in a study of response to subunit inactivated influenza vaccine. MiXCR, applied by TCRdb to the RT-PCR reads, yields one record per CDR3 protein. The top ten clones hold about a tenth of a sample with 800,000 or so distinct CDR3 sequences, around 20% of them seen once. Sequencing was performed on PBMCs from blood, taken 4 to 6 days after vaccination. These receptors originate from a man aged 50-60 years who received an inactivated influenza vaccine. The CDR3 runs from the conserved cysteine through the conserved F or W. Each record gives: clone size, J gene, V gene, D gene, CDR3 DNA, CDR3 protein. A D gene is named only where the DNA matches it firmly. Expanded clones are given a class, and other clones once, few, many or no size at all.

size: -; J: TRBJ2-7; V: TRBV20-1; D: TRBD1; DNA: TGCAGTGCTAGATCCCCGGTCCCGGGACAGGGTTCCGAGCAGTACTTC; CDR3: CSARSPVPGQGSEQYF
size: few; J: TRBJ1-2; V: TRBV7-6; D: TRBD1; DNA: TGTGCCAGCAGCCCTAGGGACAGGACTAACTATGGCTACACCTTC; CDR3: CASSPRDRTNYGYTF
size: many; J: TRBJ2-1; V: TRBV6-2/TRBV6-3; D: TRBD1; DNA: TGTGCCAGCAGCACGGACAGGGATACTCGAAATGAGCAGTTCTTC; CDR3: CASSTDRDTRNEQFF
size: few; J: TRBJ2-1; V: TRBV7-2; D: -; DNA: TGTGCCAGCAGACCGGTGGGCTACAATGAGCAGTTCTTC; CDR3: CASRPVGYNEQFF
size: few; J: TRBJ2-5; V: TRBV13; D: -; DNA: TGTGCCAGCAGCCCTGAGGGGGGAAAAGAGACCCAGTACTTC; CDR3: CASSPEGGKETQYF
size: -; J: TRBJ2-5; V: TRBV7-2; D: -; DNA: TGTGCCAGCAGCTTCGAGGCGCAGGGTCGAGAGACCCAGTACTTC; CDR3: CASSFEAQGRETQYF
size: -; J: TRBJ2-3; V: TRBV24-1; D: -; DNA: TGTGCCACCAGTGATCGACAACTCGACAGCACAGATACGCAGTATTTT; CDR3: CATSDRQLDSTDTQYF
size: -; J: TRBJ2-1; V: TRBV4-3; D: TRBD2; DNA: TGCGCCAGCAGCCAAGATCTGGGACTAGCGGGATATGAGCAGTTCTTC; CDR3: CASSQDLGLAGYEQFF
size: few; J: TRBJ2-7; V: TRBV27; D: -; DNA: TGTGCCAGCAGTAGGACAACCGCTATCTACGAGCAGTACTTC; CDR3: CASSRTTAIYEQYF
size: few; J: TRBJ2-5; V: TRBV12-3/TRBV12-4; D: -; DNA: TGTGCCAGCAGTTTAGAAATTGGGGAGACCCAGTACTTC; CDR3: CASSLEIGETQYF
size: -; J: TRBJ1-1; V: TRBV20-1; D: TRBD1; DNA: TGCAGTGCTAGAGGCCAGGGGGCAGCAAACACTGAAGCTTTCTTT; CDR3: CSARGQGAANTEAFF
size: -; J: TRBJ2-1; V: TRBV29-1; D: TRBD2; DNA: TGCAGCGTTGGGGAGGGCTATGAGCAGTTCTTC; CDR3: CSVGEGYEQFF
size: few; J: TRBJ2-1; V: TRBV3-1; D: -; DNA: TGTGCCAGCAGCCAAGGCGTACTTGGGTCCAATGAGCAGTTCTTC; CDR3: CASSQGVLGSNEQFF
size: few; J: TRBJ2-3; V: TRBV10-3; D: TRBD2; DNA: TGTGCCATCAGTGAGCCCGGGACTAGCGGGGGACTCACAGATACGCAGTATTTT; CDR3: CAISEPGTSGGLTDTQYF
size: -; J: TRBJ1-4; V: TRBV29-1; D: TRBD1; DNA: TGCAGCGCCCACAGGGGAACTAATGAAAAACTGTTTTTT; CDR3: CSAHRGTNEKLFF
size: few; J: TRBJ2-2; V: TRBV5-1; D: -; DNA: TGCGCCAGCAGCTCAGGGGACCCCTCCCACGGGGAGCTGTTTTTT; CDR3: CASSSGDPSHGELFF
size: few; J: TRBJ2-1; V: TRBV12-3/TRBV12-4; D: TRBD2; DNA: TGTGCCAGCAGCCCCCGGGGGGACCACAAGTTCTTC; CDR3: CASSPRGDHKFF
size: few; J: TRBJ2-7; V: TRBV6-6; D: -; DNA: TGTGCCGGAGGACAGAACCCCTACGAGCAGTACTTC; CDR3: CAGGQNPYEQYF
size: -; J: TRBJ2-1; V: TRBV30; D: TRBD2; DNA: TGTGCCTGGAGTCCCCGAGCTAGCGGAACAAAGCAGTTCTTC; CDR3: CAWSPRASGTKQFF
size: -; J: TRBJ1-4; V: TRBV7-9; D: TRBD1; DNA: TGTGCCAGCAGCGGACCCGGGACAGGGGGCGAAAAACTGTTTTTT; CDR3: CASSGPGTGGEKLFF
size: -; J: TRBJ2-7; V: TRBV6-1; D: TRBD1; DNA: TGTGCCAGCAAACGGGGACAGGGGGCGTGGGAGCAGTACTTC; CDR3: CASKRGQGAWEQYF
size: -; J: TRBJ2-2; V: TRBV4-3; D: -; DNA: TGCGCCAGCGCGAGGATCTCGAACACCGGGGAGCTGTTTTTT; CDR3: CASARISNTGELFF
size: -; J: TRBJ1-2; V: TRBV12-3/TRBV12-4; D: -; DNA: TGTGCCAGCAGTTTGGGGAAAGTCTATGGCTACACCTTC; CDR3: CASSLGKVYGYTF
size: few; J: TRBJ2-7; V: TRBV12-3/TRBV12-4; D: -; DNA: TGTGCCAGCCAAAGGGGTTCACTCTACGAGCAGTACTTC; CDR3: CASQRGSLYEQYF
size: few; J: TRBJ2-1; V: TRBV28; D: TRBD2; DNA: TGTGCCAGCAGTTGGGGCGGGGGTCACTCGAGCAGTGAGCAGTTCTTC; CDR3: CASSWGGGHSSSEQFF
size: few; J: TRBJ2-3; V: TRBV20-1; D: TRBD2; DNA: TGCAGCGGACATACCGGGACTAGCGGTACAGATACGCAGTATTTT; CDR3: CSGHTGTSGTDTQYF
size: many; J: TRBJ2-7; V: TRBV20-1; D: TRBD1; DNA: TGCAGTGCTAGGGACAGGGTTCCCTACGAGCAGTACTTC; CDR3: CSARDRVPYEQYF
size: many; J: TRBJ2-7; V: TRBV20-1; D: TRBD1; DNA: TGCAGTGCTAGAAGGGCAGGGGGTCCCTACGAGCAGTACTTC; CDR3: CSARRAGGPYEQYF
size: many; J: TRBJ2-7; V: TRBV5-1; D: -; DNA: TGCGCCAGCAGTCGAAGCGGGGACACCTACGAGCAGTACTTC; CDR3: CASSRSGDTYEQYF